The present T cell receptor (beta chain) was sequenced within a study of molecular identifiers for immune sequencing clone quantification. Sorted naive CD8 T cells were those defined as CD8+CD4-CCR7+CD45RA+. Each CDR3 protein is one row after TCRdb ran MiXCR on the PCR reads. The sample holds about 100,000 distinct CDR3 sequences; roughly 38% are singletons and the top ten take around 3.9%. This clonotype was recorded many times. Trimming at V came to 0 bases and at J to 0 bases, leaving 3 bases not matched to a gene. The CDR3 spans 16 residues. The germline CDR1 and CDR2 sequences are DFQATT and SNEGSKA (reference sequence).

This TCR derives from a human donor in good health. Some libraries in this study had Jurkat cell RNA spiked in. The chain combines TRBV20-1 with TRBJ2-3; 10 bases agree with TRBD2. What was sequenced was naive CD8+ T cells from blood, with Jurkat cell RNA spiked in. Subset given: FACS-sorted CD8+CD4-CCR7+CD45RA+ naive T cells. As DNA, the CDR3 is TGCAGTGCTAGAGAGAAAGCGGGAGGGAGCACAGATACGCAGTATTTT. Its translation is CSAREKAGGSTDTQYF.